The 19 T cell receptor beta chains presented below share a single source sample, sequenced in a study of blood T cell repertoires in COVID-19 (dated by TCRdb to about 2020). Library preparation used the immunoSEQ multiplex PCR assay. TCRdb took over this immuneACCESS table, retaining in-frame rearrangements with V and J assigned. Such tables are incomplete; in checked studies, under half of the missing clones stem from an unresolved V gene, and the remainder is unexplained. The sample table holds roughly 97,000 clones, of which just over 90% were seen once. Around 1.7% of the sample belongs to the ten largest clones. The specimen was peripheral blood. These receptors all come from a man aged 60 to 75 with acute or convalescent COVID-19.

In this sample, this clone turned up a few times. This rearrangement joins TRBV5-1 to TRBJ1-4; D is undetermined. The CDR3 sequence is 14 residues long. Deletions cut 5 bases from V and 6 bases from J, with 14 bases between. From germline, CDR1 is SGHRS and CDR2 YFSETQ. The CDR3 sequence is CASRDHRKDEKLFF. Written as DNA, the CDR3 is TGCGCCAGCAGAGACCACAGAAAAGATGAAAAACTGTTTTTT.

The chain links TRBV11-2 to TRBJ2-2, with TRBD1 matching 11 bases. The J segment lost 6 bases and the V segment lost 5 bases, leaving 17 bases of the junction unmatched. CDR1 SGHAT and CDR2 FQNNGV come from the germline V gene. The CDR3 loop spans 19 amino acids. The CDR3 DNA sequence: TGTGCCAGCAGCCTAAACTTGGGACAGGGGGTCCAGGGCCCCGGGGAGCTGTTTTTT. It specifies CASSLNLGQGVQGPGELFF.

The chain combines TRBV27 with TRBJ1-6; D gene uncertain. Trimming shortened V by 2 bases and J by 6 bases, and 5 bases separated the two germline ends. This CDR3 has 13 amino acids. The V gene's germline CDR1 is MNHEY and CDR2 SMNVEV (reference sequence). The CDR3 coding sequence is TGTGCCAGCAGTTTAGGCAGTAATTCACCCCTCCACTTT. Its translation: CASSLGSNSPLHF.

The chain joins TRBV29-1 to TRBJ1-5; possibly TRBD1 for D (5 bases). Trimming took 7 bases from V and 1 from J, leaving 11 bases between them. The CDR3 runs 13 residues. From germline, CDR1 is SQVTM and CDR2 ANQGSEA. The CDR3 DNA sequence: TGCAGCGCCCAGGACACCAGCAATCAGCCCCAGCATTTT. Its protein is CSAQDTSNQPQHF.

This chain uses TRBV29-1 with TRBJ2-3; 7 positions agree with TRBD2. The CDR3 is made up of 17 amino acids. Germline V gives CDR1 SQVTM, CDR2 ANQGSEA. J was trimmed by 3 bases and V by 6 bases; bases with no gene match: 18. This CDR3 reads CSVSMVAGEKVTDTQYF. Written as DNA, the CDR3 is TGCAGCGTCTCCATGGTTGCGGGGGAGAAGGTGACAGATACGCAGTATTTT.

The chain joins TRBV30 to TRBJ1-1; tentatively, D is TRBD1 (5 bases). With 2 bases removed from V and 4 bases from J, the gap between germline ends came to 20 bases. Germline lookup yields CDR1 GTSNPN and CDR2 SVGIG (reference sequence). This CDR3 is built from 16 residues. DNA for the CDR3: TGTGCCTGGAGTTCCCCCCGGGACTTAAAAGGCACTGAAGCTTTCTTT. It translates to CAWSSPRDLKGTEAFF.

The CDR3 spells CASSPRRGSTEAFF. DNA of the CDR3: TGTGCCAGCAGCCCCAGAAGGGGGTCCACTGAAGCTTTCTTT. J is TRBJ1-1 and V is TRBV7-9; D perhaps matches TRBD1 (6 bases). Germline CDR1 reads SEHNR; CDR2 reads FQNEAQ (reference sequence). This CDR3 is 14 amino acids long. Trimming took off 5 bases at V and 4 bases at J, with 14 bases between the two ends.

The chain carries TRBV5-4 and TRBJ1-3, with 7 bases that match TRBD1. This CDR3 has 14 amino acids. Germline CDR1 and CDR2: SGHNT and YYREEE (reference sequence). The V and J ends lost 2 bases and 4 bases, in that order; junction bases with no gene match: 3. The CDR3 loop is CASSLQGSGNTIYF. In DNA form, the CDR3 reads TGTGCCAGCAGCTTACAGGGGAGCGGAAACACCATATATTTT.

This clone was counted a single time. The genes are TRBV4-2 and TRBJ2-1; D gene ambiguous. Trimming shortened V by 0 bases and J by 8 bases, and 8 bases separated the two germline ends. The CDR3 is 13 residues long. Germline V gene lookup returns CDR1 LGHNA and CDR2 YNFKEQ. CDR3 in DNA: TGTGCCAGCAGCCAAGAGAGTTTGGATGAGCAGTTCTTC. Translated: CASSQESLDEQFF.

This rearrangement joins TRBV18 to TRBJ1-1, with D tentatively TRBD1 (5 bases). With 3 bases removed from V and 3 bases from J, the gap between germline ends came to 11 bases. Germline V gives CDR1 KGHSH, CDR2 LQKENI. This CDR3 spans 14 amino acids. The DNA for the CDR3 is TGTGCCAGCTCACCGGGACTCCTGTACACTGAAGCTTTCTTT. Translation: CASSPGLLYTEAFF.

The chain couples TRBV25-1 to TRBJ1-5, with TRBD1 matching 7 bases. Per the germline V gene, CDR1 is MGHDK and CDR2 is SYGVNS. The CDR3 is 15 residues long. After removal of 1 base from V and 2 bases from J, the junction contained 2 bases not matched to a gene. CDR3 sequence reads: CASSESGGRNQPQHF. The CDR3 DNA sequence: TGTGCCAGCAGTGAATCAGGGGGACGCAATCAGCCCCAGCATTTT.

V is TRBV4-1 and J is TRBJ2-5; 10 nucleotides agree with TRBD2. The trim removed 2 bases at V and 5 bases at J, leaving 11 bases unmatched. Germline values: CDR1 MGHRA, CDR2 YSYEKL. This CDR3 has 17 amino acids. The CDR3 DNA follows: TGCGCCAGCAGCCAAAACCCGAGCGGGGGGGCCTACGAGACCCAGTACTTC. It specifies CASSQNPSGGAYETQYF.

V is TRBV14 and J is TRBJ2-1, with D maybe TRBD2 (7 bases). The V end was cut by 4 bases, the J end by 7 bases, with 14 bases between. Germline values: CDR1 SGHDN, CDR2 FVKESK. The CDR3 loop spans 14 amino acids. The CDR3 DNA reads TGTGCCAGCAGCCTCGGGGGGCAGTCAAATGAGCAGTTCTTC. It yields the protein CASSLGGQSNEQFF.

V is TRBV5-1 and J is TRBJ2-7; 7 bases fit TRBD1. Germline assignment: CDR1 SGHRS and CDR2 YFSETQ. V lost 7 bases to trimming and J lost 0 bases; unmatched junction nucleotides: 4. This CDR3 is built from 13 residues. This chain's CDR3 is CASRRDSSYEQYF. As DNA, the CDR3 is TGCGCCAGCCGCCGGGACAGCTCCTACGAGCAGTACTTC.

CDR3 DNA: TGTGCCAGCAGCGCTCCGGGACAGGGCGCTGGTGAGCAGTACGTC. It codes for CASSAPGQGAGEQYV. V and J are TRBV28 and TRBJ2-7; 9 nucleotides match TRBD1. The germline V gene encodes CDR1 MDHEN and CDR2 SYDVKM. V shed 6 bases and J 7 bases; nucleotides not matched to a gene: 13. The CDR3 has 15 residues.

This chain joins TRBV27 and TRBJ1-5; D not resolved. With 2 bases removed from V and 4 bases from J, the gap between germline ends came to 6 bases. The germline gives CDR1 MNHEY, CDR2 SMNVEV (reference sequence). The CDR3 totals 13 residues. CDR3 bases: TGTGCCAGCAGTTTAAACGGGAATCAGCCCCAGCATTTT. Translation: CASSLNGNQPQHF.

J is TRBJ1-5 and V is TRBV30; D uncertain. The V gene's germline CDR1 is GTSNPN and CDR2 SVGIG (reference sequence). The CDR3 length is 13 residues. Trimming stripped 0 bases from V and 3 bases from J, with 6 bases between. Here the CDR3 reads CAWSVRHNQPQHF. CDR3 bases: TGTGCCTGGAGTGTACGACACAATCAGCCCCAGCATTTT.

The genes are TRBV10-2 and TRBJ2-3; D call uncertain. Germline values: CDR1 WSHSY, CDR2 SAAADI. This CDR3 spans 13 amino acids. The ends were cut back, 3 bases at V and 2 bases at J, with 6 bases in the middle. CDR3 DNA sequence: TGCGCCAGCAGTGACAGAAACACAGATACGCAGTATTTT. This sequence encodes CASSDRNTDTQYF.

The rearrangement uses TRBV5-1 and TRBJ2-1; 7 nucleotides agree with TRBD1. Germline lookup yields CDR1 SGHRS and CDR2 YFSETQ. V dropped 2 bases and J dropped 0; count of bases not matched to a gene: 5. This CDR3 is built from 16 residues. CDR3: CASSFGDRPSYNEQFF. The DNA of the CDR3 is TGCGCCAGCAGCTTTGGGGACAGACCCTCCTACAATGAGCAGTTCTTC.